The table lists the clone carrying this TCR beta chain with a few counts. The antigen remains unidentified. A library of TCRbeta sequences, prepared with unique molecular identifiers, was generated. TCRdb redid the calling of the PCR reads with MiXCR, one entry per CDR3 protein. This table holds about 580,000 distinct CDR3 sequences, under 30% found once. The sample is drawn from a study of T-cell reconstitution after alpha-beta-depleted transplantation in children. With 3 bases removed from V and 2 bases from J, the gap between germline ends came to 15 bases. From germline, CDR1 is DFQATT and CDR2 SNEGSKA (reference sequence). The CDR3 spans 15 residues. Study-wide results and caveats: The main origin of T-cell counts and diversity one year after transplant was newly produced T cells. Reportedly, only several hundred clones from non-depleted graft cells drove alpha-beta T-cell counts at about two months.

V usage is TRBV20-1 and J usage is TRBJ2-3; D may be TRBD2 (6 bases). Sequenced material: PBMCs, mostly from graft donor cells, taken 360 days after TCRalphabeta/CD19-depleted stem cell transplant. This clonotype originated in a boy less than two years old who had a stem cell transplant for acute myeloid leukemia, so the T cells may come from the graft donor. The CDR3, as DNA: TGCAGTGCTAGTCGTGTAGCGGCCCCCACAGATACGCAGTATTTT. It is translated as CSASRVAAPTDTQYF.